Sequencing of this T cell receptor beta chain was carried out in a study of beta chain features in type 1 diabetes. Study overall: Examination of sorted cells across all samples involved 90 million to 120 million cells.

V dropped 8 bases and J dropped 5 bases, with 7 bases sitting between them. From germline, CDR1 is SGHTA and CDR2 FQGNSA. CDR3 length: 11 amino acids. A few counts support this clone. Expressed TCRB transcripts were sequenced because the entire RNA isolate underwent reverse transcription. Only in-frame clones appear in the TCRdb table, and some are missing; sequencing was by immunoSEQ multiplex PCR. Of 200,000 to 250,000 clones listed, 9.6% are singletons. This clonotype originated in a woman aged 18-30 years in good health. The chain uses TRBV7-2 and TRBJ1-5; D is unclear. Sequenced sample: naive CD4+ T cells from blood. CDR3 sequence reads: CASGTDQPQHF. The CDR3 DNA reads TGTGCCAGCGGTACTGATCAGCCCCAGCATTTT.